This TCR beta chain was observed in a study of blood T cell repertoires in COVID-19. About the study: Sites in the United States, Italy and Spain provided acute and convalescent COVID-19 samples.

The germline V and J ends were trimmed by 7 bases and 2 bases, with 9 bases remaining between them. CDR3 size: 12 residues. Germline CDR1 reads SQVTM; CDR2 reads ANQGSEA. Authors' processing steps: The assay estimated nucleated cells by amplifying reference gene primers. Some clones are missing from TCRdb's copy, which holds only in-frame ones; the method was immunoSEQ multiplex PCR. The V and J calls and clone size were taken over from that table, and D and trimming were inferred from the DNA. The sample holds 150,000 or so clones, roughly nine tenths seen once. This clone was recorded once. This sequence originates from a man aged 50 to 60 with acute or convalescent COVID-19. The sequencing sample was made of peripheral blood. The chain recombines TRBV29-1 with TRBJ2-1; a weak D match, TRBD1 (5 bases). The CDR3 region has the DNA TGCAGCGGCAAGACAGCCTACAATGAGCAGTTCTTC. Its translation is CSGKTAYNEQFF.